Presented here are 21 T cell receptor beta chains from one specimen sequenced in a study of immune evolution from preneoplasia to lung adenocarcinoma (TCRdb year 2021). Libraries were built with the immunoSEQ multiplex PCR assay. The clones in this table, taken by TCRdb from immuneACCESS, are in-frame only. Not every clone is retained; where verified, under half of the shortfall comes from an unresolved V gene, and the cause of the rest is unknown. The sample records roughly 5,300 clones, about 70% of which are singletons. The top ten clones comprise 6% to 7.5% of the sample. The sample was FFPE lung adenocarcinoma in situ tissue. The cell subset or site label for this specimen denotes: preinvasive adenocarcinoma in situ (AIS). These receptors came from a person aged 60-79 years with lung adenocarcinoma.

This clone was recorded once. The rearrangement links TRBV9 to TRBJ2-1; 7 bases align to TRBD1. The V and J ends lost 2 bases and 14 bases, in that order; junction bases with no gene match: 10. This CDR3 spans 13 amino acids. Germline loops: CDR1 SGDLS, CDR2 YYNGEE. The CDR3 DNA follows: TGTGCCAGCAGCGTTATGGAGACAGGGTCGGAGTTCTTC. This codes for CASSVMETGSEFF.

The chain uses TRBV4-1 and TRBJ1-2; 8 bases align to TRBD1. Germline V gene data show CDR1 as MGHRA and CDR2 as YSYEKL. The CDR3 totals 15 residues. Trimming removed 1 base from V and 6 bases from J; junction bases left unmatched: 7. The CDR3 loop is CASSQVQGVRDGYTF. CDR3 nucleotide sequence: TGCGCCAGCAGCCAAGTACAGGGGGTGAGGGATGGCTACACCTTC.

This chain links TRBV11-3 with TRBJ2-1, with 8 bases lining up with TRBD2. The CDR3 runs 16 residues. Germline V gene sequence: CDR1 SGHNT, CDR2 YENEEA. V shed 5 bases, J shed 8 bases, and the junction held 14 bases outside the gene matches. The CDR3 loop is CASSPGGSRSWDEQFF. CDR3 nucleotide sequence: TGTGCCAGCAGCCCGGGGGGGTCTCGGTCCTGGGATGAGCAGTTCTTC.

This chain uses TRBV20-1 with TRBJ2-7; unclear D gene. Trimming pared 6 bases from V and 4 bases from J, leaving 10 bases between. Looked up from germline, CDR1 is DFQATT and CDR2 is SNEGSKA (reference sequence). There are 11 residues in the CDR3. This CDR3 is CSASDLYEQYF. DNA of the CDR3: TGCAGTGCCTCGGACCTTTACGAGCAGTACTTC.

The chain uses TRBV7-8 and TRBJ2-2, with TRBD1 identical over 8 bases. Losses at the gene ends were 2 bases for V and 3 bases for J; bases not matched to a gene: 8. This CDR3 is 17 amino acids long. Germline V gene data show CDR1 as SGHVS and CDR2 as FQNEAQ. CDR3 DNA sequence: TGTGCCAGCAGCTTAAAGGGCCAGGGGGCTGACACCGGGGAGCTGTTTTTT. Protein sequence: CASSLKGQGADTGELFF. Variable domain in full (rest from reference TRBV7-8 and TRBJ2-2): GAGVSQSPRYKVAKRGQDVALRCDPISGHVSLFWYQQALGQGPEFLTYFQNEAQLDKSGLPSDRFFAERPEGSVSTLKIQRTQQEDSAVYLCASSLKGQGADTGELFFGEGSRLTVL.

J is TRBJ1-6 and V is TRBV5-4, with a weak D call TRBD1 (5 bases). The CDR3 runs to 16 residues. From germline, CDR1 is SGHNT and CDR2 YYREEE (reference sequence). Trimming took off 3 bases at V and 10 bases at J, with 20 bases between the two ends. CDR3 protein: CASSSGRQGLKSPLHF. The CDR3, as DNA: TGTGCCAGCAGCTCGGGGAGGCAGGGTTTGAAGTCACCCCTCCACTTT.

This sequence joins TRBV18 and TRBJ2-7; D assignment may be TRBD1 or TRBD2 (6 bases each). This CDR3 has 13 residues. The germline V gene encodes CDR1 KGHSH and CDR2 LQKENI. Trimming pared 1 base from V and 4 bases from J, leaving 8 bases between. CDR3 loop: CASSPRGAYEQYF. As DNA, the CDR3 is TGTGCCAGCTCACCACGGGGGGCATACGAGCAGTACTTC.

In this sample, this clone turned up once. The chain joins TRBV30 to TRBJ2-2; D unclear. This CDR3 is built from 14 residues. CDR1 is GTSNPN and CDR2 is SVGIG in the germline V gene (reference sequence). V was shortened by 0 bases and J by 2 bases, with 7 bases between the two germline ends. CDR3 region: CAWSVMLNTGELFF. In DNA, the CDR3 is TGTGCCTGGAGTGTAATGCTTAACACCGGGGAGCTGTTTTTT.

The gene calls are TRBV4-1 and TRBJ1-1; D gene uncertain. Trimming removed 5 bases at V and 1 base at J, with 20 bases between. The CDR3 consists of 17 residues. Germline-derived CDR1 and CDR2 are MGHRA and YSYEKL. The CDR3 sequence: CASSTLWSWGGNTEAFF. The DNA of the CDR3 is TGCGCCAGCAGCACCCTTTGGTCCTGGGGAGGGAACACTGAAGCTTTCTTT.

The CDR3 nucleotides read TGCAGCGTTACGACAGGGGGGTCCTTCAATCAGCCCCAGCATTTT. It yields the protein CSVTTGGSFNQPQHF. V and J are TRBV29-1 and TRBJ1-5; TRBD1 agrees at 9 bases. The J segment lost 3 bases and the V segment lost 5 bases, leaving 8 bases of the junction unmatched. This CDR3 comprises 15 residues. Per the germline V gene, CDR1 is SQVTM and CDR2 is ANQGSEA.

The V and J genes are TRBV9 and TRBJ2-3; TRBD1 aligns across 9 bases. This CDR3 is built from 15 residues. The germline V gene has CDR1 SGDLS and CDR2 YYNGEE. Losses at the gene ends were 7 bases for V and 2 bases for J; bases not matched to a gene: 8. The CDR3 is CASGSRDRATDTQYF. The CDR3 region has the DNA TGTGCCAGCGGTAGCCGGGACAGGGCCACAGATACGCAGTATTTT.

This chain joins TRBV4-3 and TRBJ2-1; 7 nucleotides match TRBD1. Germline-derived CDR1 and CDR2 are LGHNA and YSLEER. The CDR3 is made up of 13 amino acids. The V segment lost 4 bases and the J segment 7 bases; nucleotides outside the gene matches: 4. CDR3 loop: CASSREQGNEQFF. CDR3 nucleotides: TGCGCCAGCAGCCGGGAACAGGGGAATGAGCAGTTCTTC.

The chain combines TRBV10-1 with TRBJ2-3; 7 nucleotides agree with TRBD1. The CDR3 extends over 14 amino acids. Germline V CDR1 and CDR2: WNHNN, SYGVQD (reference sequence). The V gene end was trimmed by 6 bases and the J gene end by 2 bases; junction bases not matched to a gene: 5. The CDR3 sequence: CASSRQGDTDTQYF. In nucleotides, the CDR3 is TGCGCCAGCAGCAGGCAGGGGGACACAGATACGCAGTATTTT.

The chain is built from TRBV6-1 and TRBJ2-5; the D is unclear. The V gene's germline CDR1 is MNHNS and CDR2 SASEGT. CDR3 size: 14 residues. The V gene lost 6 bases and the J gene lost 5 bases, with 16 bases spanning the gap. The chain's CDR3 is CASRNPALPETQYF. CDR3 DNA: TGTGCCAGCAGGAACCCGGCTTTGCCCGAGACCCAGTACTTC.

This chain joins TRBV19 and TRBJ1-6, with TRBD1 matching over 8 bases. V shed 10 bases and J 6 bases; nucleotides not matched to a gene: 17. Germline lookup yields CDR1 LNHDA and CDR2 SQIVND (reference sequence). This CDR3 comprises 17 residues. CDR3 amino acids: CATNSLIGQGANSPLHF. Here the CDR3 DNA reads TGTGCCACTAACAGCCTCATCGGACAGGGCGCTAATTCACCCCTCCACTTT.

The chain uses TRBV18 and TRBJ1-1; TRBD1 matches 9 bases. CDR3 length: 16 residues. After removal of 3 bases from V and 1 base from J, the junction contained 6 bases not matched to a gene. Germline lookup yields CDR1 KGHSH and CDR2 LQKENI. The CDR3 here is CASSPRGQGSNTEAFF. DNA of the CDR3: TGTGCCAGCTCACCGAGGGGACAGGGATCGAACACTGAAGCTTTCTTT.

This clone was detected a few times. The chain uses TRBV6-5 and TRBJ2-7; 10 bases agree with TRBD1. The CDR3 runs to 13 residues. V shed 6 bases, J shed 5 bases, and the junction held 4 bases outside the gene matches. Germline CDR1 and CDR2: MNHEY and SVGAGI. In DNA form, the CDR3 reads TGTGCCAGCAGGATGACAGGGGGCCACGAGCAGTACTTC. Amino acids: CASRMTGGHEQYF.

With respect to this clone: A far larger clone is just one base off, so this is likely a read error. The rearrangement uses TRBV5-4 and TRBJ2-7; no firm D call. The ends were cut back, 0 bases at V and 0 bases at J, with 7 bases in the middle. Germline CDR1 reads SGHNT; CDR2 reads YYREEE (reference sequence). The CDR3 consists of 14 residues. CDR3 loop: CASSLGPGSYEQYF. DNA of the CDR3: TGTGCCAGCAGCTTGGGTCCGGGCTCCTACGAGCAGTACTTC.

This chain connects TRBV6-5 to TRBJ1-5, with 9 bases matching TRBD1. V was pared by 2 bases and J by 5 bases, with 4 bases of the junction left unmatched. The CDR3 is 15 amino acids. Germline CDR1 is MNHEY and CDR2 is SVGAGI. The CDR3 bases are TGTGCCAGCAGTTACACGACAGGGGGGGATCAGCCCCAGCATTTT. Its protein product is CASSYTTGGDQPQHF.

This clone was observed a few times. Here the CDR3 reads CASSLAQGGSEQYF. CDR3 nucleotide sequence: TGTGCCAGCAGCTTAGCACAGGGAGGCTCCGAGCAGTACTTC. The gene calls are TRBV7-8 and TRBJ2-7; D might be TRBD1 or TRBD2, each matching 6 bases. Trimming stripped 0 bases from V and 6 bases from J, with 12 bases between. Germline values: CDR1 SGHVS, CDR2 FQNEAQ. This CDR3 has 14 amino acids.

This clone was observed a handful of times. The gene calls are TRBV6-1 and TRBJ1-2; no clear D. V lost 3 bases, J lost 4 bases, and 12 bases lay in between. The CDR3 length is 14 residues. Germline V CDR1 and CDR2: MNHNS, SASEGT. The CDR3 DNA follows: TGTGCCAGCAGTGACGGCCCAGGAATCTATGGCTACACCTTC. It encodes CASSDGPGIYGYTF.